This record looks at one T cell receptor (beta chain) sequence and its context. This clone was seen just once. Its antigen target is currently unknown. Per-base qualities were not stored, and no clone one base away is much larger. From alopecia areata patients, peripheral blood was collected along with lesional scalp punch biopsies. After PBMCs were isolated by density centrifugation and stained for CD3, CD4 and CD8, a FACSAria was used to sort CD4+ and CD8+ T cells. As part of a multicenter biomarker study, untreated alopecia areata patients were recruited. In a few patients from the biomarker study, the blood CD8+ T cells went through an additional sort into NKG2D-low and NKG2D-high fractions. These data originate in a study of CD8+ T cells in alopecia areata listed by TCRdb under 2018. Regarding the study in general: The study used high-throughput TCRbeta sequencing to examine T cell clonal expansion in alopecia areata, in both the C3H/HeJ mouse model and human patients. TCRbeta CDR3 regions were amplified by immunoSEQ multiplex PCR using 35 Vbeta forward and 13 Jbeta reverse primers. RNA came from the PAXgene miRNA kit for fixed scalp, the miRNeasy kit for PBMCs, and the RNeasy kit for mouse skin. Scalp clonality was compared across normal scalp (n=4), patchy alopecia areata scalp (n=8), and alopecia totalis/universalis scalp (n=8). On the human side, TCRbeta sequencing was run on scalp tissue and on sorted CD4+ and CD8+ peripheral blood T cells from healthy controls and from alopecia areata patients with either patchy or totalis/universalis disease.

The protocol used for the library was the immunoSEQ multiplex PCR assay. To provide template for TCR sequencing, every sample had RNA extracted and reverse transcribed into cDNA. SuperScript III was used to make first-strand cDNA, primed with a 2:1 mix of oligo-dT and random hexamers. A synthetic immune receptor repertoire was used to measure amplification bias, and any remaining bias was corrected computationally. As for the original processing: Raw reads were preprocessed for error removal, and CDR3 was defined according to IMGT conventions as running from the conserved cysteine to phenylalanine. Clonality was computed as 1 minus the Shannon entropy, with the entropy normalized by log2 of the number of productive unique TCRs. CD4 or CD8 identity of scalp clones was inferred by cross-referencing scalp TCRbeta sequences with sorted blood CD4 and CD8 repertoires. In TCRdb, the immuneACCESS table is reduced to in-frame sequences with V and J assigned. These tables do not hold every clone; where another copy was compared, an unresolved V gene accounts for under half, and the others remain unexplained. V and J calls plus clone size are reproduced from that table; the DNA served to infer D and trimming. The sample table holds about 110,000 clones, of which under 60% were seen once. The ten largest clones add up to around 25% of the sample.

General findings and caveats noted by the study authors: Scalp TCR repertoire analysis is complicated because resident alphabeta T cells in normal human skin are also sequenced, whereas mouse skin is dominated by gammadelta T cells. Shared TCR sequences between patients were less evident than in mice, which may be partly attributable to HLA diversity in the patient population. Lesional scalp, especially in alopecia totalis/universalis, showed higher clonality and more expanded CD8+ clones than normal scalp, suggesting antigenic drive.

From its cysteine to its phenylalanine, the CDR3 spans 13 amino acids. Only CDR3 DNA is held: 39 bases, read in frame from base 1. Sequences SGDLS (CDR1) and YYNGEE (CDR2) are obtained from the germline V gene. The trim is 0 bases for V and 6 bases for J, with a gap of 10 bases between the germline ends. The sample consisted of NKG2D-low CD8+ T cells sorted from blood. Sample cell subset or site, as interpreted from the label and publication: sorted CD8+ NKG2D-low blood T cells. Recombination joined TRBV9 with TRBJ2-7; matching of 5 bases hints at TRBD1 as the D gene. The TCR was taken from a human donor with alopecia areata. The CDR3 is CASSVGAGREQYF. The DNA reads TGTGCCAGCAGCGTAGGGGCAGGGCGCGAGCAGTACTTC.